This entry lists 22 T cell receptor beta chains sequenced from one sample in a study of regulatory T cells in long-lasting Graves disease. Time point noted: newly diagnosed GD, antithyroid drugs for less than 3 months. Preparation of the TCR library used RNA extracted from PBMCs. Library construction for TCR beta used iRepertoire HTBI primers and Arm-PCR of CDR3 regions. TCRdb re-analysed the multiplex PCR reads in MiXCR, keeping a single row per CDR3 protein. The sample lists hundreds of thousands of distinct CDR3 sequences; roughly 15% were seen once. These data were also reused for a study on T cells in Graves' hyperthyroidism and ophthalmopathy.

Sequenced here: peripheral blood mononuclear cells (PBMCs), sampled at new diagnosis, from a patient treated with antithyroid drugs. These receptors were collected from a woman under 40 with Graves disease.

This clonotype occurred many times. J is TRBJ2-7 and V is TRBV20-1, with 9 nucleotides matching TRBD2. Per germline, CDR1 DFQATT and CDR2 SNEGSKA (reference sequence). Trimming took 4 bases from V and 0 from J; bases not matched to a gene: 10. This CDR3 has 16 residues. The CDR3 DNA sequence: TGCAGTGCTACCGCCATCAGCGGGAGGCCCTCCTACGAGCAGTACTTC. As protein: CSATAISGRPSYEQYF.

This clonotype has more than one count but fewer than ten. The chain recombines TRBV18 with TRBJ1-5; D is undetermined. Germline V gene lookup returns CDR1 KGHSH and CDR2 LQKENI. V lost 1 base and J 6 bases, leaving 13 bases between the germline ends. The CDR3 runs 15 residues. Here the CDR3 DNA reads TGTGCCAGCTCACCACAGGCAGGCGTCGGTCAGCCCCAGCATTTT. As protein: CASSPQAGVGQPQHF.

This clonotype was seen ten or more times. The chain combines TRBV7-9 with TRBJ1-3; 9 positions agree with TRBD1. Germline V CDR1 and CDR2: SEHNR, FQNEAQ (reference sequence). The J segment lost 0 bases and the V segment lost 5 bases, leaving 5 bases of the junction unmatched. There are 16 residues in the CDR3. The CDR3 DNA reads TGTGCCAGCAGCCTCGGACAGGGGAGCTCTGGAAACACCATATATTTT. Translated: CASSLGQGSSGNTIYF.

This clonotype was observed at least ten times. The J gene is TRBJ2-5, the V gene TRBV10-2, with D hard to call. The V end was cut by 5 bases, the J end by 2 bases, with 12 bases between. The CDR3 is 14 residues long. Germline V lookup: CDR1 WSHSY, CDR2 SAAADI. The CDR3 DNA reads TGCGCCAGCAGTCCAGAGTGGGGACAAGAGACCCAGTACTTC. This encodes CASSPEWGQETQYF.

This clonotype was seen ten or more times. The J gene is TRBJ2-5, the V gene TRBV9; D possibly corresponds to TRBD1 (6 bases). This CDR3 has 14 amino acids. Germline loops: CDR1 SGDLS, CDR2 YYNGEE. The V end lost 2 bases, the J end lost 5 bases, and 13 bases lay between the germline ends. The CDR3 DNA reads as TGTGCCAGCAGCGTTCAGGGGAATTCGGAGACCCAGTACTTC. The encoded protein is CASSVQGNSETQYF.

The genes are TRBV20-1 and TRBJ2-3; D is perhaps TRBD1 or TRBD2 (5 bases each). In germline, CDR1 is DFQATT, CDR2 SNEGSKA (reference sequence). The CDR3 has 14 residues. V was clipped by 4 bases and J by 13 bases, with 24 bases between them. This chain's CDR3 is CSATGAPNGGAEYF. DNA for the CDR3: TGCAGTGCTACAGGCGCACCAAATGGGGGTGCGGAGTATTTT.

The sample holds a few counts of this clonotype. The chain is built from TRBV20-1 and TRBJ2-2; 13 bases are shared with TRBD2. V lost 5 bases, J lost 5 bases, and 11 bases stayed unmatched. Germline CDR1 DFQATT, CDR2 SNEGSKA (reference sequence). The CDR3 consists of 17 residues. CDR3 nucleotides: TGCAGTGCTGCCCGACTAGCGGGAGGTGTGAAAACCGGGGAGCTGTTTTTT. Translating gives CSAARLAGGVKTGELFF.

The chain joins TRBV5-8 to TRBJ2-1; a possible D gene is TRBD1 (8 bases). The germline CDR1 and CDR2 sequences are SGHTS and YDEGEE. The V end was cut by 5 bases, the J end by 0 bases, with 15 bases between. CDR3 length: 16 amino acids. As DNA, the CDR3 is TGTGCCAGCAGGTTTACAGGGGGGGGCTCCTACAATGAGCAGTTCTTC. It translates to CASRFTGGGSYNEQFF.

Ten or more counts support this clonotype. The chain has TRBV12-3 or TRBV12-4 and TRBJ2-1, with TRBD2 identical over 12 bases. Trimming removed 6 bases from V and 8 bases from J; junction bases left unmatched: 5. The length of the CDR3 is 14 residues. The CDR3: CASRTTSGSHEQFF. CDR3 DNA sequence: TGTGCCAGCAGGACGACTAGCGGGAGTCATGAGCAGTTCTTC.

In its sample, this clonotype was seen many times. This chain joins TRBV28 and TRBJ1-1, with D perhaps matching TRBD1 (5 bases). With 6 bases removed from V and 10 bases from J, the gap between germline ends came to 15 bases. This CDR3 has 12 residues. CDR1 is MDHEN, CDR2 SYDVKM, per germline. CDR3 DNA: TGTGCCAGCAGGAGCGACAGCTTGAGAGCTTTCTTT. It encodes CASRSDSLRAFF.

The rearrangement uses TRBV5-1 and TRBJ2-6; D is possibly TRBD1 or TRBD2 (5 bases each). The V end lost 0 bases, the J end lost 2 bases, and 12 bases lay between the germline ends. Germline CDR1 reads SGHRS; CDR2 reads YFSETQ. The CDR3 loop spans 17 amino acids. CDR3 nucleotides: TGCGCCAGCAGCTTGGCTGGGACCGCTGCTGGGGCCAACGTCCTGACTTTC. Amino acid sequence: CASSLAGTAAGANVLTF. The variable domain in full, with the rest retrieved from reference TRBV5-1 and TRBJ2-6, is KAGVTQTPRYLIKTRGQQVTLSCSPISGHRSVSWYQQTPGQGLQFLFEYFSETQRNKGNFPGRFSGRQFSNSRSEMNVSTLELGDSALYLCASSLAGTAAGANVLTFGAGSRLTVL.

This clonotype appeared many times. This chain joins TRBV12-3 or TRBV12-4 and TRBJ1-2; D not certain. The CDR3 is 14 amino acids. V was shortened by 3 bases and J by 3 bases, with 11 bases between the two germline ends. This chain's CDR3 is CASSFRLTDYGYTF. The DNA for the CDR3 is TGTGCCAGCAGTTTCCGTCTGACGGACTATGGCTACACCTTC.

The table lists this clonotype with many counts. The chain has TRBV7-3 and TRBJ1-1; 11 nucleotides match TRBD1. Germline V gene sequence: CDR1 SGHTA, CDR2 FQGTGA. The V gene end was trimmed by 4 bases and the J gene end by 4 bases; junction bases not matched to a gene: 11. This CDR3 region has 17 residues. CDR3 coding DNA: TGTGCCAGCAGCTCCTATTGGACAGGGGGCTGGGGCACTGAAGCTTTCTTT. This translates into CASSSYWTGGWGTEAFF.

With regard to this clonotype: With a much larger clone just one base away, this may be a read error. V usage is TRBV6-2 or TRBV6-3 and J usage is TRBJ2-1; 7 bases align to TRBD1. CDR1 and CDR2 (germline): MNHEY, SVGEGT. The length of the CDR3 is 12 residues. The CDR3 region is CVSITGTAKQFF. The CDR3 DNA reads as TGTGTCAGCATTACCGGGACAGCGAAACAGTTCTTC.

This clonotype appeared many times. V usage is TRBV10-3 and J usage is TRBJ1-5; perhaps TRBD1 as D (6 bases). Trimming shortened V by 6 bases and J by 2 bases, and 11 bases separated the two germline ends. Looked up from germline, CDR1 is ENHRY and CDR2 is SYGVKD. CDR3 size: 14 residues. CDR3 bases: TGTGCCATCAGCAAAGGACAGCGCAATCAGCCCCAGCATTTT. This codes for CAISKGQRNQPQHF.

A few counts support this clonotype. V is TRBV7-3 and J is TRBJ2-3; 8 bases align to TRBD2. CDR1 and CDR2 from the germline V gene are SGHTA and FQGTGA. This CDR3 has 15 amino acids. Germline trimming cut 5 bases from V and 7 bases from J; bases unmatched to any gene: 11. CDR3 bases: TGTGCCAGCAGCCCGGGACTAGTTCAAGGAAATACGCAGTATTTT. This gives the protein CASSPGLVQGNTQYF.

The V and J genes are TRBV20-1 and TRBJ2-7; TRBD2 matches at 10 bases. Germline V lookup: CDR1 DFQATT, CDR2 SNEGSKA (reference sequence). Unmatched junction bases numbered 9, after V lost 2 bases and J lost 5 bases. The CDR3 spans 15 residues. This chain's CDR3 is CSARRPGTSVNEQYF. CDR3 sequence (DNA): TGCAGTGCTAGAAGGCCCGGGACTAGCGTAAACGAGCAGTACTTC.

In its sample, this clonotype was seen many times. The chain couples TRBV20-1 to TRBJ1-5; possible D gene TRBD1, 6 bases. This CDR3 is built from 16 residues. The V end was cut by 3 bases, the J end by 1 base, with 16 bases between. Looked up from germline, CDR1 is DFQATT and CDR2 is SNEGSKA (reference sequence). The CDR3 here is CSARDRQKLSNQPQHF. CDR3 nucleotide sequence: TGCAGTGCTAGGGACAGACAAAAACTGAGCAATCAGCCCCAGCATTTT.

Ten or more counts support this clonotype. This rearrangement joins TRBV6-2 or TRBV6-3 to TRBJ2-5, with D unresolved. Germline V gene data show CDR1 as MNHEY and CDR2 as SVGEGT. The CDR3 covers 15 residues. V shed 0 bases and J shed 6 bases, with 14 bases lying between them. This CDR3 reads CASSYSRSFWQTQYF. CDR3 sequence (DNA): TGTGCCAGCAGTTACTCCCGGTCTTTCTGGCAGACCCAGTACTTC.

This clonotype has a count of ten or more. V is TRBV6-1 and J is TRBJ2-1, with a tentative D call TRBD2 (6 bases). The CDR3 extends over 15 amino acids. V was cut by 11 bases and J by 7 bases, with 24 bases left in between. Germline CDR1 MNHNS, CDR2 SASEGT. The CDR3 region is CAGTQGRVSGNEQFF. As DNA, the CDR3 is TGTGCCGGGACTCAGGGTAGGGTAAGTGGGAATGAGCAGTTCTTC.

In its sample, this clonotype was seen many times. The CDR3: CASSAGTPLGLGNTEAFF. CDR3 bases: TGTGCCAGCAGTGCCGGGACACCCCTAGGATTGGGGAACACTGAAGCTTTCTTT. This chain links TRBV27 with TRBJ1-1; perhaps TRBD1 as D (6 bases). The germline V gene has CDR1 MNHEY and CDR2 SMNVEV (reference sequence). This CDR3 has 18 residues. Between the trimmed V and J ends, which lost 5 bases and 1 base, there was a span of 23 bases.

This chain joins TRBV10-2 and TRBJ1-4; 8 positions match TRBD1. The ends lost 7 bases at V and 10 bases at J; junction bases unmatched: 11. The CDR3 spans 14 residues. The germline gives CDR1 WSHSY, CDR2 SAAADI. The CDR3 DNA follows: TGCGCCAGCATACGGACAGGGACTGAAGGAAAACTGTTTTTT. It is translated as CASIRTGTEGKLFF.